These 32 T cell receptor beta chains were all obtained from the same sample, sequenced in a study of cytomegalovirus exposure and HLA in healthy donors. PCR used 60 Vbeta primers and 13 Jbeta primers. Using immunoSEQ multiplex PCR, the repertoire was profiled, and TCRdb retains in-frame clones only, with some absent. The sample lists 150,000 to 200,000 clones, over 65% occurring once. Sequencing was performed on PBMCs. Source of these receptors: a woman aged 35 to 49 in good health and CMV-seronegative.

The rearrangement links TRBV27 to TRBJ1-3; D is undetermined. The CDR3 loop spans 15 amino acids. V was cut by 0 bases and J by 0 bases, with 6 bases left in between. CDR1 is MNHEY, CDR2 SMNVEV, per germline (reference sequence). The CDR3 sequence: CASSLSYSSGNTIYF. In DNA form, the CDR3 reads TGTGCCAGCAGTTTATCGTATAGCTCTGGAAACACCATATATTTT.

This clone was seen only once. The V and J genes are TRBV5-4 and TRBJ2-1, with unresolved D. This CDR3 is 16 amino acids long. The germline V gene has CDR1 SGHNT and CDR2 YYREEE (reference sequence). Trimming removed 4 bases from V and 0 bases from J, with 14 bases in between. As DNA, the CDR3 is TGTGCCAGCAGCGTCCTGAGCTGGAGCTCCTACAATGAGCAGTTCTTC. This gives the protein CASSVLSWSSYNEQFF.

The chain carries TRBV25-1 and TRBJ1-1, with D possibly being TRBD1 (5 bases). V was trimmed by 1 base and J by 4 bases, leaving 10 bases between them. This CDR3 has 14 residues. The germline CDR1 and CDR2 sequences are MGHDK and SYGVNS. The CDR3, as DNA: TGTGCCAGCAGTGAATCCCAGGGAATCACTGAAGCTTTCTTT. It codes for CASSESQGITEAFF.

CDR3 residues: CASSLGGTGGAQPQHF. DNA for the CDR3: TGCGCCAGCAGCTTGGGCGGGACAGGGGGCGCTCAGCCCCAGCATTTT. The rearrangement links TRBV5-1 to TRBJ1-5; TRBD1 matches at 12 bases. The CDR3 is 16 amino acids. Germline lookup yields CDR1 SGHRS and CDR2 YFSETQ. J was trimmed by 6 bases and V by 0 bases; bases with no gene match: 4.

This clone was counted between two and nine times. CDR3 in DNA: TGTGCCAGCACGAGGGACTCGAGCCTCACAGATACGCAGTATTTT. Its protein is CASTRDSSLTDTQYF. This sequence joins TRBV2 and TRBJ2-3; possible D gene TRBD2, 6 bases. The CDR3 is 15 residues long. Trimming cost V 7 bases and J 2 bases, with 16 bases left between them. The germline CDR1 and CDR2 sequences are SNHLY and FYNNEI.

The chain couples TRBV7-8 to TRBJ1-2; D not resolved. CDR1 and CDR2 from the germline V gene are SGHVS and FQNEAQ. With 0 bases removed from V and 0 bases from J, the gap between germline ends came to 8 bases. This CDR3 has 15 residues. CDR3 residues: CASSLAMEANYGYTF. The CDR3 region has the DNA TGTGCCAGCAGCTTAGCGATGGAGGCTAACTATGGCTACACCTTC.

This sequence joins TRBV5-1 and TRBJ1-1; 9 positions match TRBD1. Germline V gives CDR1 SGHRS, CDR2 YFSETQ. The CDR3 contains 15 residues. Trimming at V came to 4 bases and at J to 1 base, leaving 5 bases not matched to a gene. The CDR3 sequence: CASSKDRGGNTEAFF. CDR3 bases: TGCGCCAGCAGCAAGGACAGGGGAGGGAACACTGAAGCTTTCTTT.

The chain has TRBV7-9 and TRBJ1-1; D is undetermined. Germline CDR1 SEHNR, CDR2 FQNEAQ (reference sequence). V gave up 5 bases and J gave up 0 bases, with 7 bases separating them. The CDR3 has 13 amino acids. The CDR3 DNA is TGTGCCAGCAGCCAAAACATGAACACTGAAGCTTTCTTT. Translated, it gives CASSQNMNTEAFF.

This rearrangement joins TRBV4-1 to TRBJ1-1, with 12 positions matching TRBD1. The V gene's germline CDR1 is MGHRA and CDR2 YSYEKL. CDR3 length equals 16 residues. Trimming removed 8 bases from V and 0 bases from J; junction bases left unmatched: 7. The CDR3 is CASRDRGRKLNTEAFF. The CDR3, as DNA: TGCGCCAGCCGGGACAGGGGGCGAAAGTTGAACACTGAAGCTTTCTTT.

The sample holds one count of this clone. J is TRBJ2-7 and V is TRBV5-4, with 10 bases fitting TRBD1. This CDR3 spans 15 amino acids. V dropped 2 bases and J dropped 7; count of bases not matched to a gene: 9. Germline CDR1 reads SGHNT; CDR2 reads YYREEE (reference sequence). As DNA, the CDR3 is TGTGCCAGCAGCTTACCGGGACAGGGGTTCGGGGAGCAGTACTTC. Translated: CASSLPGQGFGEQYF.

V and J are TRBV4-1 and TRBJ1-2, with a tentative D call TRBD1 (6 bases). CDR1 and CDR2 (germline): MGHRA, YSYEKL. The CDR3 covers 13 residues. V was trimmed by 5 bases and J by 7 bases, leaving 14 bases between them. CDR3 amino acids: CASSFKQGGGYTF. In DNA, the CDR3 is TGCGCCAGCAGCTTTAAACAGGGCGGTGGCTACACCTTC.

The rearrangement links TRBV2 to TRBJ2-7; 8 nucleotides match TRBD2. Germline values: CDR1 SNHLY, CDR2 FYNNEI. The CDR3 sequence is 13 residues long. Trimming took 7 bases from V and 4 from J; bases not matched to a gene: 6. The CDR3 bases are TGTGCCAGCACTGGGACTAGAGGTTACGAGCAGTACTTC. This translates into CASTGTRGYEQYF.

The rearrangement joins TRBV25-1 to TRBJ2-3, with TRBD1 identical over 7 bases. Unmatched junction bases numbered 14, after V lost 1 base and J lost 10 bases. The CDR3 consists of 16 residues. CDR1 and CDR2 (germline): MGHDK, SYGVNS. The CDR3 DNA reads TGTGCCAGCAGTGAATGGAAGGGGGCGACGCCTGGGGCGCAGTATTTT. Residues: CASSEWKGATPGAQYF.

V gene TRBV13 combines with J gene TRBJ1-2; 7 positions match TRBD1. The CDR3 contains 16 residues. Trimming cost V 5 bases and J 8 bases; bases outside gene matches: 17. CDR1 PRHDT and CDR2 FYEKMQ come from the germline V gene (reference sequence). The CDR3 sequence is CASSPTTDREEGGYTF. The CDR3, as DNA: TGTGCCAGCAGCCCGACGACCGACAGGGAAGAGGGCGGCTACACCTTC.

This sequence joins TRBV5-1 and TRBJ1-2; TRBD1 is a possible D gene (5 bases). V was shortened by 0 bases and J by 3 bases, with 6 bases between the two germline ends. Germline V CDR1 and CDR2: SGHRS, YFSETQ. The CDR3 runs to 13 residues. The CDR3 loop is CASSLAQDYGYTF. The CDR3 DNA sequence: TGCGCCAGCAGCTTGGCACAGGACTATGGCTACACCTTC.

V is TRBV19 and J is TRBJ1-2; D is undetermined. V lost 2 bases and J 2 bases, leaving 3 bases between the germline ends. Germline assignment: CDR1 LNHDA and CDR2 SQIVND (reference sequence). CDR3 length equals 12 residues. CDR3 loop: CASSIQNYGYTF. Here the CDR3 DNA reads TGTGCCAGTAGTATACAAAACTATGGCTACACCTTC.

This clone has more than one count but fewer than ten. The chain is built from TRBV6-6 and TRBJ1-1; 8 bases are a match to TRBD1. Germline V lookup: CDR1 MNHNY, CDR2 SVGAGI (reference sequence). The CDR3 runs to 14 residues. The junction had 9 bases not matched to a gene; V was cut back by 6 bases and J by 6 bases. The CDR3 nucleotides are TGTGCCAGCAGGGATCGGACAGGGCACGCTGAAGCTTTCTTT. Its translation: CASRDRTGHAEAFF.

The CDR3 region has the DNA TGTGCCAGCAGCTCGGCGGAACGTCCAAGAGGGACTGAAGCTTTCTTT. Residues: CASSSAERPRGTEAFF. The V gene is TRBV5-4, the J gene TRBJ1-1; no clear D gene. Germline CDR1 is SGHNT and CDR2 is YYREEE (reference sequence). Trimming took off 3 bases at V and 5 bases at J, with 20 bases between the two ends. The CDR3 is 16 amino acids.

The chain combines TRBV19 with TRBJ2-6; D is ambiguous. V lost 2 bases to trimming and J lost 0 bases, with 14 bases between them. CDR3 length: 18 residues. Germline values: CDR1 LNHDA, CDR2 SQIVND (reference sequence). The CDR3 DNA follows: TGTGCCAGTAGTATATCCACAGAGTTTAGCTCTGGGGCCAACGTCCTGACTTTC. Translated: CASSISTEFSSGANVLTF. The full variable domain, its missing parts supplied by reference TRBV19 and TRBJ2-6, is DGGITQSPKYLFRKEGQNVTLSCEQNLNHDAMYWYRQDPGQGLRLIYYSQIVNDFQKGDIAEGYSVSREKKESFPLTVTSAQKNPTAFYLCASSISTEFSSGANVLTFGAGSRLTVL.

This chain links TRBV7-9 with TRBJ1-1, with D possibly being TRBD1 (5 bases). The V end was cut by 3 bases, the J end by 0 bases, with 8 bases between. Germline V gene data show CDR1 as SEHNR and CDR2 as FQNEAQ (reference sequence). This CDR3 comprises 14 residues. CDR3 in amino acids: CASSFGGMNTEAFF. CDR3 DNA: TGTGCCAGCAGCTTCGGGGGGATGAACACTGAAGCTTTCTTT.

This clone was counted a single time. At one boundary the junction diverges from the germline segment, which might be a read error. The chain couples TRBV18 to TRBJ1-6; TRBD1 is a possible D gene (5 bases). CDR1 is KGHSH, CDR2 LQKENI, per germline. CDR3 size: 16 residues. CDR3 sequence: CASSPLREGYNSPLHF. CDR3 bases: TGTGCCAGCTCTCCACTCCGGGAGGGGTATAATTCACCCCTCCACTTT. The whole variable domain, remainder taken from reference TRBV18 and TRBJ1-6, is NAGVMQNPRHLVRRRGQEARLRCSPMKGHSHVYWYRQLPEEGLKFMVYLQKENIIDESGMPKERFSAEFPKEGPSILRIQQVVRGDSAAYFCASSPLREGYNSPLHFGNGTRLTVT.

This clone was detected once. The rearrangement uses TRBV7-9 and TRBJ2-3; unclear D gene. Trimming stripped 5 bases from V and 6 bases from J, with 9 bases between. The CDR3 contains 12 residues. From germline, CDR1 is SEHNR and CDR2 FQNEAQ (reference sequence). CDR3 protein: CASSPESDTQYF. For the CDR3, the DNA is TGTGCCAGCAGCCCCGAGTCGGATACGCAGTATTTT.

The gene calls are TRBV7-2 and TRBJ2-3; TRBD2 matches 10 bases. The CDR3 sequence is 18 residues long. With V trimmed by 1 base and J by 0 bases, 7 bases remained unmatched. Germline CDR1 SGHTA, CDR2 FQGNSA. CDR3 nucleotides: TGTGCCAGCAGCTTAGTCCCTAGCGGGGGAGCTAGCACAGATACGCAGTATTTT. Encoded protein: CASSLVPSGGASTDTQYF.

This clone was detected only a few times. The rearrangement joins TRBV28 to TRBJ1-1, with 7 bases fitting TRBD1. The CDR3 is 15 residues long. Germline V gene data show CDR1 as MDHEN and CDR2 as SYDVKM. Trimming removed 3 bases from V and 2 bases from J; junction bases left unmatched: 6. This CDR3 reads CASSFRDRANTEAFF. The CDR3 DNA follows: TGTGCCAGCAGTTTTAGAGACAGGGCCAACACTGAAGCTTTCTTT.

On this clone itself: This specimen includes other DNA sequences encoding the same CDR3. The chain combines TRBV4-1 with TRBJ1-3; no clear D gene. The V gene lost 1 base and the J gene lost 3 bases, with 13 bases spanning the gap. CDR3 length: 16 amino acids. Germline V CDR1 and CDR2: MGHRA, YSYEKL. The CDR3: CASSQGSGVGGNTIYF. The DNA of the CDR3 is TGCGCCAGCAGCCAAGGATCCGGGGTTGGTGGAAACACCATATATTTT.

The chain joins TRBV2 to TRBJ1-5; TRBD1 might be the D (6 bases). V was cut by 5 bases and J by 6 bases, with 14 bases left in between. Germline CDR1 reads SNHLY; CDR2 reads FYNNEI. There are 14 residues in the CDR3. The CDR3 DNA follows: TGTGCCAGCAGTTACGACAGGCGGGCTCAGCCCCAGCATTTT. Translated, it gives CASSYDRRAQPQHF.

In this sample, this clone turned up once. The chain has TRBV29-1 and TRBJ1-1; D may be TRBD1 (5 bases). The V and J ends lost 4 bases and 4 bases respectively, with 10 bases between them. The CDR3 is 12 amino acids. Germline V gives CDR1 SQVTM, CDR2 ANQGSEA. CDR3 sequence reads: CSVGQGSTEAFF. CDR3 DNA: TGCAGCGTTGGGCAGGGCAGCACTGAAGCTTTCTTT.

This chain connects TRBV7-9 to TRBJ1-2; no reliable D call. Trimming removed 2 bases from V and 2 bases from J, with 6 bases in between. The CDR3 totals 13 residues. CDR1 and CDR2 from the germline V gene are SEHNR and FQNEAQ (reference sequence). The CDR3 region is CASSLRENYGYTF. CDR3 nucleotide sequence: TGTGCCAGCAGCTTACGTGAGAACTATGGCTACACCTTC.

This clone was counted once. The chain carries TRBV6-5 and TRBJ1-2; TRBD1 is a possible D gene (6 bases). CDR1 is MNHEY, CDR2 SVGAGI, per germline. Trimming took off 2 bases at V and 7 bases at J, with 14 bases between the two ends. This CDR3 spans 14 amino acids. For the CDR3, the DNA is TGTGCCAGCAGTTACATAAGGGAAGGGGGTGGCTACACCTTC. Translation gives CASSYIREGGGYTF.

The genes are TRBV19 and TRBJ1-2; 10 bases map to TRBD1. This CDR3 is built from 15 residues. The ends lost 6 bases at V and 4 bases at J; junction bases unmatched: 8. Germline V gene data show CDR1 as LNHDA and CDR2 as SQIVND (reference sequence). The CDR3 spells CASSETGTGVYGYTF. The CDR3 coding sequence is TGTGCCAGTAGCGAAACCGGGACAGGGGTCTATGGCTACACCTTC.

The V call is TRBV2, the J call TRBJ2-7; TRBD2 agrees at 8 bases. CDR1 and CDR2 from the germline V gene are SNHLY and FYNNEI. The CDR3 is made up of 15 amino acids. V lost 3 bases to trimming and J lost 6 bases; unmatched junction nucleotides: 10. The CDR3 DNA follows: TGTGCCAGCAGTGAGCTTGGCGGGGGGCCGGGCGAGCAGTACTTC. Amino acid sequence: CASSELGGGPGEQYF.

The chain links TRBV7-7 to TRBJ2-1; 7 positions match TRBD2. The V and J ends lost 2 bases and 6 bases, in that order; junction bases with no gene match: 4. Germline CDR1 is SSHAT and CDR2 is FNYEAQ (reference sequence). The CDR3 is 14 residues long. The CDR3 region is CASSLSRLANEQFF. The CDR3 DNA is TGTGCCAGCAGCTTATCCAGACTAGCCAATGAGCAGTTCTTC.